This T cell receptor beta chain was retrieved from a study of CD8+ T cells in alopecia areata. Study as a whole: Oral tofacitinib, 5 to 10 mg twice daily, was given in an open-label trial.

cDNA reverse transcribed from extracted RNA served as the sequencing template. The protocol was immunoSEQ multiplex PCR, while the TCRdb copy is restricted to in-frame clones and leaves out a portion. Altogether about 180,000 clones are present, about 51% being singletons, with the ten largest covering about 9.4%. Sample treatment: oral pan-JAK inhibitor, 5-10 mg twice daily. Samples from alopecia areata patients were lesional scalp punch biopsies and peripheral blood. About this clone: Its antigen is unknown.

Trimming stripped 5 bases from V and 1 base from J, with 8 bases between. CDR1 and CDR2 from the germline V gene are SEHNR and FQNEAQ (reference sequence). The CDR3 is 13 amino acids. General observations from the study: Treatment with tofacitinib significantly lowered scalp clonality and reduced expanded CD8+ clones among the top 100. Higher clonality was seen in lesional scalp than in normal scalp, especially in alopecia totalis/universalis.

The origin of this receptor is a human donor with alopecia areata. The sample in question was CD8+ T cells sorted from blood, obtained at roughly week 52, from a patient treated with tofacitinib. This chain uses TRBV7-9 with TRBJ1-1, with D unclear. The CDR3 sequence: CASSQEENTEAFF. CDR3 in DNA: TGTGCCAGCAGCCAGGAGGAGAACACTGAAGCTTTCTTT.